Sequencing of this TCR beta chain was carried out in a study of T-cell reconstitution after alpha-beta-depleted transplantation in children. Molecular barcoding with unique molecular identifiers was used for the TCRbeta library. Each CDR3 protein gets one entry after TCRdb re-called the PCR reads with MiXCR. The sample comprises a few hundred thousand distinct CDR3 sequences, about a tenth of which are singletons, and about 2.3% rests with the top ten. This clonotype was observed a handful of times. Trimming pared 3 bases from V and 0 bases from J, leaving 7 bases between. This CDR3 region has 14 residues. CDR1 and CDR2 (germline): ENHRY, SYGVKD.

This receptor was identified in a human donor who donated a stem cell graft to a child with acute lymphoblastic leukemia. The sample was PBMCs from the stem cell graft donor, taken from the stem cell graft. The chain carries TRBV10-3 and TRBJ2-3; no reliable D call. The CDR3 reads CAISERISTDTQYF. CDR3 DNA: TGTGCCATCAGTGAAAGGATTAGCACAGATACGCAGTATTTT.